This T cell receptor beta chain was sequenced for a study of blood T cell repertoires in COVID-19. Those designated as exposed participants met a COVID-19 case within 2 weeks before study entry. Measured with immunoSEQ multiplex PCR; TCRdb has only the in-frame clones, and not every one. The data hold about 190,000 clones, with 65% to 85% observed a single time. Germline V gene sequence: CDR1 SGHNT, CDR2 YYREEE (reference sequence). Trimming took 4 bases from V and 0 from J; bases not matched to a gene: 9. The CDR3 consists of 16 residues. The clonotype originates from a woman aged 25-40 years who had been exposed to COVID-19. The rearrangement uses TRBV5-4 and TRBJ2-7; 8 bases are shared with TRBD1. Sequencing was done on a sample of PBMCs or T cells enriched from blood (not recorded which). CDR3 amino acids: CASSRRQGSASYEQYF. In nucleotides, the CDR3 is TGTGCCAGCAGCCGTAGACAGGGGTCAGCCTCCTACGAGCAGTACTTC.